Each of the 16 T cell receptor beta chains below was sequenced from the same sample in a study of shared clonotypes between healthy human individuals. Repertoires were generated with immunoSEQ multiplex PCR, while TCRdb's copy carries only in-frame clones and drops some. There are 2 million to 3 million clones in the sample; approximately 94% occur only once, and 0.36% lies in the top ten. The sequenced sample was naive CD4+ T cells from PBMCs. Subset indicated: CD45RA+ positively selected. The receptors here all came from a man aged 18 to 30 in good health. Some clones in this sample may be carry-over from other donors' samples.

This chain uses TRBV5-1 with TRBJ2-3; 7 nucleotides match TRBD2. V shed 1 base, J shed 4 bases, and the junction held 9 bases outside the gene matches. Germline V gene data show CDR1 as SGHRS and CDR2 as YFSETQ. CDR3 length equals 16 residues. CDR3 amino acids: CASSLPSGMVADTQYF. The DNA of the CDR3 is TGCGCCAGCAGCTTGCCCAGCGGGATGGTTGCAGATACGCAGTATTTT.

The chain links TRBV2 to TRBJ1-1; D unresolved. Germline V CDR1 and CDR2: SNHLY, FYNNEI. V shed 4 bases and J shed 3 bases, with 12 bases lying between them. The CDR3 extends over 14 amino acids. The CDR3 region has the DNA TGTGCCAGCAGTGTCGAGGGCGTGGACACTGAAGCTTTCTTT. Translation gives CASSVEGVDTEAFF.

V gene TRBV5-4 combines with J gene TRBJ2-2; weak D call: TRBD1 (6 bases). Between the trimmed V and J ends, which lost 4 bases and 4 bases, there was a span of 14 bases. The germline gives CDR1 SGHNT, CDR2 YYREEE (reference sequence). The length of the CDR3 is 15 residues. The CDR3: CASSKLGQTTGELFF. CDR3 coding DNA: TGTGCCAGCAGCAAACTAGGACAGACCACCGGGGAGCTGTTTTTT.

The V and J genes are TRBV2 and TRBJ1-1; D unclear. Trimming removed 3 bases from V and 11 bases from J, with 10 bases in between. The CDR3 totals 11 residues. Germline V gene data show CDR1 as SNHLY and CDR2 as FYNNEI. The CDR3 coding sequence is TGTGCCAGCAGTGAGTATATGTTGGCTTTCTTT. Amino acid sequence: CASSEYMLAFF.

The CDR3, as DNA: TGTGCCAGCAGCCGGACAGGGCGCATCCACGAGCAGTACTTC. Translation: CASSRTGRIHEQYF. J is TRBJ2-7 and V is TRBV6-1, with TRBD1 matching 8 bases. Germline trimming cut 6 bases from V and 5 bases from J; bases unmatched to any gene: 9. The CDR3 extends over 14 amino acids. Germline loops: CDR1 MNHNS, CDR2 SASEGT.

This clone was found once. The rearrangement uses TRBV6-1 and TRBJ2-7, with TRBD1 identical over 9 bases. CDR1 and CDR2 from the germline V gene are MNHNS and SASEGT. The CDR3 extends over 17 amino acids. After removal of 0 bases from V and 3 bases from J, the junction contained 9 bases not matched to a gene. CDR3 bases: TGTGCCAGCAGTGAAGCGTTAGGGGGACAGGGCTTCTACGAGCAGTACTTC. Translation: CASSEALGGQGFYEQYF.

The gene calls are TRBV19 and TRBJ1-5; D might be TRBD1 (6 bases). CDR1 LNHDA and CDR2 SQIVND come from the germline V gene (reference sequence). The V end was cut by 7 bases, the J end by 0 bases, with 13 bases between. The length of the CDR3 is 15 residues. The CDR3 region has the DNA TGTGCCAGTAACCAAGGACAGTTTAGCAATCAGCCCCAGCATTTT. Protein: CASNQGQFSNQPQHF.

This sequence joins TRBV5-1 and TRBJ1-1; 7 bases align to TRBD1. Germline CDR1 and CDR2: SGHRS and YFSETQ. The trim removed 0 bases at V and 0 bases at J, leaving 5 bases unmatched. The CDR3 consists of 16 residues. The CDR3 DNA follows: TGCGCCAGCAGCTTGGGCCTGACAGGGATGAACACTGAAGCTTTCTTT. It codes for CASSLGLTGMNTEAFF.

The chain couples TRBV2 to TRBJ2-7, with D perhaps matching TRBD1 or TRBD2 (6 bases each). This CDR3 comprises 13 residues. Trimming removed 4 bases from V and 7 bases from J, with 14 bases in between. CDR1 and CDR2 from the germline V gene are SNHLY and FYNNEI. The CDR3 DNA follows: TGTGCCAGCAGTGGGGGGGCTGGCCGGGAGCAGTACTTC. This translates into CASSGGAGREQYF.

The genes are TRBV18 and TRBJ2-5, with 8 bases identical to TRBD1. Germline V gives CDR1 KGHSH, CDR2 LQKENI. J lost 5 bases, V lost 4 bases, and 6 bases had no gene match. The CDR3 totals 14 residues. The CDR3 DNA follows: TGTGCCAGCTCACTCCGGACAGGGCAGGAGACCCAGTACTTC. This encodes CASSLRTGQETQYF.

The genes are TRBV28 and TRBJ1-2; the D is unclear. The CDR3 is 16 amino acids. The germline CDR1 and CDR2 sequences are MDHEN and SYDVKM. Trimming took 0 bases from V and 0 from J, leaving 11 bases between them. CDR3 residues: CASSLWFSQTNYGYTF. The CDR3, as DNA: TGTGCCAGCAGTTTATGGTTCAGCCAAACTAACTATGGCTACACCTTC.

The V call is TRBV27, the J call TRBJ2-5; 8 bases map to TRBD1. Per germline, CDR1 MNHEY and CDR2 SMNVEV (reference sequence). The CDR3 covers 15 residues. J gave up 2 bases and V 6 bases, and 8 bases lay outside the gene matches. This chain's CDR3 is CASSRGRGLQETQYF. In DNA, the CDR3 is TGTGCCAGCAGCAGGGGCAGGGGGCTTCAAGAGACCCAGTACTTC.

This clone was counted a single time. The chain carries TRBV28 and TRBJ2-1, with TRBD2 matching 16 bases. Germline CDR1 is MDHEN and CDR2 is SYDVKM. CDR3 length: 18 amino acids. Germline trimming cut 6 bases from V and 5 bases from J; bases unmatched to any gene: 10. The CDR3 coding sequence is TGTGCCAGCAGGGGACTAGCGGGAGGGGGGTACCGCAACAATGAGCAGTTCTTC. Translating it yields CASRGLAGGGYRNNEQFF.

The chain uses TRBV5-6 and TRBJ1-2; TRBD1 might be the D (5 bases). CDR1 SGHDT and CDR2 YYEEEE come from the germline V gene. This CDR3 is built from 13 residues. The V gene lost 3 bases and the J gene lost 4 bases, with 10 bases spanning the gap. CDR3 nucleotides: TGTGCCAGCAGCTGGGGGACGGGCTATGGCTACACCTTC. It translates to CASSWGTGYGYTF.

Worth noting for this clone: A read error may be the cause here, since a much bigger clone is one base away. Other DNA variants within this sample encode the same CDR3. V and J are TRBV5-6 and TRBJ2-7; D is unclear. Germline V gene data show CDR1 as SGHDT and CDR2 as YYEEEE. The ends were cut back, 0 bases at V and 3 bases at J, with 1 base in the middle. This CDR3 spans 11 amino acids. CDR3 nucleotide sequence: TGTGCCAGCAGCTTGGGCTACGAGCAGTACTTC. Translation gives CASSLGYEQYF.

This chain connects TRBV7-3 to TRBJ2-7, with 13 nucleotides matching TRBD2. The germline V gene has CDR1 SGHTA and CDR2 FQGTGA. The CDR3 has 16 residues. V trimming: 5 bases; J trimming: 2 bases; junction bases outside the gene matches: 6. In DNA, the CDR3 is TGTGCCAGCAGCGTCGAAGGGACTAGCGGGGCCTACGAGCAGTACTTC. Amino acids: CASSVEGTSGAYEQYF.